The 23 T cell receptor beta chains below were found in one sample sequenced in a study of T cell responses to AZD1222 COVID-19 vaccine. Produced via immunoSEQ multiplex PCR; TCRdb's table is partial and in-frame only. Here the sample spans 20,000 to 25,000 clones, 82% being singletons. The input for sequencing was peripheral blood, taken on day 0 of AZD1222 vaccination. These receptor sequences come from an adult in good health.

This clone was seen a few times. The rearrangement uses TRBV5-4 and TRBJ2-1, with 8 bases that match TRBD2. With V trimmed by 0 bases and J by 4 bases, 3 bases remained unmatched. The CDR3 has 15 residues. Germline CDR1 SGHNT, CDR2 YYREEE (reference sequence). CDR3 in amino acids: CASSLETSAYNEQFF. CDR3 bases: TGTGCCAGCAGCTTGGAGACTAGCGCGTACAATGAGCAGTTCTTC.

V usage is TRBV13 and J usage is TRBJ2-5; possibly TRBD2 for D (6 bases). V lost 3 bases and J 5 bases, leaving 22 bases between the germline ends. CDR3 length equals 17 residues. The V gene's germline CDR1 is PRHDT and CDR2 FYEKMQ (reference sequence). As DNA, the CDR3 is TGTGCCAGCAGCTTGCGGCGGAGCGGGTATCCCCGGGAGACCCAGTACTTC. Translating gives CASSLRRSGYPRETQYF.

The rearrangement links TRBV15 to TRBJ2-1; 7 nucleotides line up with TRBD2. The CDR3 is made up of 16 amino acids. Trimming took 3 bases from V and 5 from J; bases not matched to a gene: 10. Per the germline V gene, CDR1 is LNHNV and CDR2 is YYDKDF (reference sequence). The CDR3 DNA sequence: TGTGCCACCAGCAGTTGGGGAGGGAACGAGGACAATGAGCAGTTCTTC. It translates to CATSSWGGNEDNEQFF.

The CDR3 bases are TGCGCCAGCAGCCTTCGTGTTGGGGAAAGTCAGCCCCAGCATTTT. It yields the protein CASSLRVGESQPQHF. The chain joins TRBV4-3 to TRBJ1-5; D is uncertain. V lost 4 bases and J 6 bases, leaving 16 bases between the germline ends. Germline V gene data show CDR1 as LGHNA and CDR2 as YSLEER. The CDR3 covers 15 residues.

The J gene is TRBJ1-6, the V gene TRBV2, with 9 nucleotides matching TRBD1. This CDR3 is built from 13 residues. The V gene end was trimmed by 7 bases and the J gene end by 8 bases; junction bases not matched to a gene: 3. The germline CDR1 and CDR2 sequences are SNHLY and FYNNEI. CDR3 residues: CASIRTGDSPLHF. As DNA, the CDR3 is TGTGCCAGCATTCGGACAGGGGATTCACCCCTCCACTTT.

The rearrangement links TRBV28 to TRBJ1-1; tentatively, D is TRBD1 (6 bases). This CDR3 spans 14 amino acids. Trimming shortened V by 3 bases and J by 8 bases, and 16 bases separated the two germline ends. Germline CDR1 MDHEN, CDR2 SYDVKM. The CDR3 sequence is CASSFRGRGNEAFF. The CDR3 nucleotides are TGTGCCAGCAGTTTTCGGGGGAGGGGGAACGAAGCTTTCTTT.

This chain joins TRBV29-1 and TRBJ1-2, with D unclear. The CDR3 is 15 residues long. Germline CDR1 SQVTM, CDR2 ANQGSEA. The V and J ends lost 0 bases and 1 base respectively, with 12 bases between them. The CDR3 nucleotides are TGCAGCGTTGAAGATTTCGGGGTTCGTAACTATGGCTACACCTTC. Translated, it gives CSVEDFGVRNYGYTF.

In its sample, this clone was seen once. The chain carries TRBV7-6 and TRBJ1-2; no firm D call. There are 12 residues in the CDR3. Germline V CDR1 and CDR2: SGHVS, FNYEAQ. Trimming shortened V by 4 bases and J by 7 bases, and 10 bases separated the two germline ends. CDR3 nucleotide sequence: TGTGCCAGCAGCTCAAGCGGTACTGGCTACACCTTC. Translated: CASSSSGTGYTF.

The V and J genes are TRBV27 and TRBJ2-5; D is perhaps TRBD1 (5 bases). V lost 1 base and J 3 bases, leaving 9 bases between the germline ends. The length of the CDR3 is 14 residues. Per germline, CDR1 MNHEY and CDR2 SMNVEV (reference sequence). CDR3: CASSLWGSKETQYF. DNA for the CDR3: TGTGCCAGCAGTTTATGGGGCAGTAAAGAGACCCAGTACTTC.

This clone was picked up one time. This chain uses TRBV5-8 with TRBJ2-7, with D perhaps TRBD2 (5 bases). The CDR3 runs 14 residues. Germline V lookup: CDR1 SGHTS, CDR2 YDEGEE. Between the trimmed V and J ends, which lost 2 bases and 6 bases, there was a span of 15 bases. CDR3 coding DNA: TGTGCCAGCAGCTTTCGAGGGTTCGTTCGCGAGCAGTACTTC. It yields the protein CASSFRGFVREQYF.

CDR3: CASSLAGSSYEQYF. The DNA of the CDR3 is TGTGCCAGCAGCTTAGCGGGGAGCTCCTACGAGCAGTACTTC. The chain recombines TRBV7-8 with TRBJ2-7; D perhaps matches TRBD2 (5 bases). Deletions cut 0 bases from V and 0 bases from J, with 6 bases between. The germline gives CDR1 SGHVS, CDR2 FQNEAQ. CDR3 length: 14 amino acids.

The chain combines TRBV19 with TRBJ2-3, with a weak D call TRBD2 (6 bases). Trimming pared 1 base from V and 2 bases from J, leaving 19 bases between. CDR3 size: 18 residues. CDR1 LNHDA and CDR2 SQIVND come from the germline V gene (reference sequence). CDR3 loop: CASSIVSHGSIFTDTQYF. The DNA of the CDR3 is TGTGCCAGTAGTATAGTCTCTCACGGGAGCATCTTCACAGATACGCAGTATTTT.

J is TRBJ2-5 and V is TRBV6-5; D tentatively fits TRBD1 or TRBD2 (6 bases each). Germline CDR1 and CDR2: MNHEY and SVGAGI. CDR3 length: 13 amino acids. Trimming pared 0 bases from V and 5 bases from J, leaving 7 bases between. As DNA, the CDR3 is TGTGCCAGCAGTTACTCAGGGGGGGAGACCCAGTACTTC. Encoded protein: CASSYSGGETQYF.

The chain uses TRBV25-1 and TRBJ2-5; a possible D gene is TRBD1 (6 bases). The germline V gene has CDR1 MGHDK and CDR2 SYGVNS. CDR3 length equals 14 residues. V was clipped by 2 bases and J by 4 bases, with 11 bases between them. CDR3 in amino acids: CASSETAQGETQYF. As DNA, the CDR3 is TGTGCCAGCAGTGAAACTGCACAGGGAGAGACCCAGTACTTC. Full variable domain (remainder filled in from reference TRBV25-1 and TRBJ2-5): EADIYQTPRYLVIGTGKKITLECSQTMGHDKMYWYQQDPGMELHLIHYSYGVNSTEKGDLSSESTVSRIRTEHFPLTLESARPSHTSQYLCASSETAQGETQYFGPGTRLLVL.

This chain uses TRBV30 with TRBJ2-2; D possibly corresponds to TRBD2 (5 bases). V lost 5 bases, J lost 6 bases, and 7 bases lay in between. Germline loops: CDR1 GTSNPN, CDR2 SVGIG (reference sequence). The length of the CDR3 is 11 residues. The CDR3 bases are TGTGCCTGGGGACTGCCCGGGGAGCTGTTTTTT. Residues: CAWGLPGELFF.

This rearrangement joins TRBV7-3 to TRBJ2-3, with D possibly matching TRBD2 (6 bases). This CDR3 region has 15 residues. Germline V lookup: CDR1 SGHTA, CDR2 FQGTGA. Trimming cost V 4 bases and J 10 bases, with 21 bases left between them. CDR3 residues: CASSSTPGLLAAQYF. The CDR3 coding sequence is TGTGCCAGCAGCTCGACCCCGGGACTCCTTGCTGCGCAGTATTTT.

The V gene is TRBV23-1, the J gene TRBJ2-2, with TRBD2 as a possible D gene (5 bases). TRBV23-1 is sorted into the ORF group, with uncertain function. Trimming cost V 2 bases and J 3 bases, with 22 bases left between them. This CDR3 is built from 19 residues. CDR3: CASSQVEPRGEQYTGELFF. The CDR3, as DNA: TGCGCCAGCAGTCAAGTCGAACCTCGGGGAGAACAGTACACCGGGGAGCTGTTTTTT.

The V call is TRBV29-1, the J call TRBJ2-1; 7 positions match TRBD2. CDR1 is SQVTM, CDR2 ANQGSEA, per germline. The CDR3 totals 12 residues. The junction had 6 bases not matched to a gene; V was cut back by 5 bases and J by 8 bases. This CDR3 is CSVRREGDEQFF. The DNA of the CDR3 is TGCAGCGTTCGTAGGGAGGGAGATGAGCAGTTCTTC.

The chain is built from TRBV5-6 and TRBJ2-2; 9 bases align to TRBD2. There are 17 residues in the CDR3. Trimming cost V 4 bases and J 1 base; bases outside gene matches: 8. The germline gives CDR1 SGHDT, CDR2 YYEEEE. The CDR3 DNA reads as TGTGCCAGCAGCGAGCGCCGACTAGCGGAGAACACCGGGGAGCTGTTTTTT. Protein: CASSERRLAENTGELFF.

This clone occurred once. The V call is TRBV20-1, the J call TRBJ1-1; no clear D. The CDR3 runs to 11 residues. V lost 6 bases and J 11 bases, leaving 16 bases between the germline ends. The germline gives CDR1 DFQATT, CDR2 SNEGSKA (reference sequence). The CDR3 loop reads CSAAPGLIAFF. The CDR3 DNA reads TGCAGTGCCGCGCCGGGTCTTATTGCTTTCTTT.

The genes are TRBV19 and TRBJ1-5, with 9 positions matching TRBD1. V lost 3 bases, J lost 5 bases, and 5 bases stayed unmatched. CDR1 and CDR2 (germline): LNHDA, SQIVND (reference sequence). This CDR3 region has 15 residues. The CDR3 loop is CASSIEGQGYQPQHF. The CDR3 nucleotides are TGTGCCAGTAGTATCGAGGGACAGGGTTATCAGCCCCAGCATTTT.

The V call is TRBV4-2, the J call TRBJ2-1; TRBD2 is a possible D gene (6 bases). This CDR3 spans 16 amino acids. V was trimmed by 0 bases and J by 6 bases, leaving 15 bases between them. Germline CDR1 LGHNA, CDR2 YNFKEQ. The chain's CDR3 is CASSQDRDSSTNEQFF. DNA of the CDR3: TGTGCCAGCAGCCAAGACAGGGACTCGTCCACCAATGAGCAGTTCTTC.

This sequence joins TRBV19 and TRBJ2-3, with 15 nucleotides matching TRBD2. Germline V gene lookup returns CDR1 LNHDA and CDR2 SQIVND (reference sequence). CDR3 length: 20 residues. Trimming at V came to 7 bases and at J to 0 bases, leaving 14 bases not matched to a gene. CDR3 sequence reads: CASNRGLAGGAASSTDTQYF. The DNA of the CDR3 is TGTGCCAGTAATCGGGGACTAGCGGGGGGCGCCGCCTCTAGCACAGATACGCAGTATTTT.